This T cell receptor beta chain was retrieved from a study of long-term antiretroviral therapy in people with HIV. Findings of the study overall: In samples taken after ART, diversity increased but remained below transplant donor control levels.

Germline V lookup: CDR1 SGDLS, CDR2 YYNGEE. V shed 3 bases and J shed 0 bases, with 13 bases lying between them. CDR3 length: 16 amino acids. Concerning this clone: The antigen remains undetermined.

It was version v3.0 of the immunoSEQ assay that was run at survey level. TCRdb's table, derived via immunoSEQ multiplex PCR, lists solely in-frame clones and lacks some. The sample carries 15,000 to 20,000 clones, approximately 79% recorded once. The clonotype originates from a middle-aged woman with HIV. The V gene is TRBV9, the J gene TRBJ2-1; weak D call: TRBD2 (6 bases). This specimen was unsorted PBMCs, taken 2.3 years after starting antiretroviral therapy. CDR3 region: CASSGGNPSSYNEQFF. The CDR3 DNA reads TGTGCCAGCAGCGGCGGGAACCCGAGCTCCTACAATGAGCAGTTCTTC.